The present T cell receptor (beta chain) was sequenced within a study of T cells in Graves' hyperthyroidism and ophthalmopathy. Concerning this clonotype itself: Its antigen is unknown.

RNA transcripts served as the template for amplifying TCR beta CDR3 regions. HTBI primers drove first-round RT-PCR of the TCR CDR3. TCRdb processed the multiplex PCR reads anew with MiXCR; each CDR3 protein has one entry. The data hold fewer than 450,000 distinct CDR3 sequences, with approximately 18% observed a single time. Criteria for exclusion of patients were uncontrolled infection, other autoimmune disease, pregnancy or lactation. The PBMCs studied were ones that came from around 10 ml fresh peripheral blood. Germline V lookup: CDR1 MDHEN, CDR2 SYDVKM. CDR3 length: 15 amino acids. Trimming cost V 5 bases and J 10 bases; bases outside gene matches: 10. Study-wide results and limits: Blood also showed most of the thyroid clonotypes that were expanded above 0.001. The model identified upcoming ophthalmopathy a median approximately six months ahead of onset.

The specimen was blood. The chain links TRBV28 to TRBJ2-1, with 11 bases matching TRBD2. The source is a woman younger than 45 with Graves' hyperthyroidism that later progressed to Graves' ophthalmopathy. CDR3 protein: CASSLSGGALVEQFF. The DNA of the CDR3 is TGTGCCAGCAGTCTTAGCGGGGGGGCCTTGGTAGAGCAGTTCTTC. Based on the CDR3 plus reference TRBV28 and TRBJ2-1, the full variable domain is DVKVTQSSRYLVKRTGEKVFLECVQDMDHENMFWYRQDPGLGLRLIYFSYDVKMKEKGDIPEGYSVSREKKERFSLILESASTNQTSMYLCASSLSGGALVEQFFGPGTRLTVL.